This T cell receptor (beta chain) is from a study of blood T cell repertoires in COVID-19. Overall study: The origin of the acute and convalescent COVID-19 samples was the United States, Italy and Spain. From T cells, B-cell-depleted T cells, or PBMCs came the material, which was cDNA or gDNA.

The Seattle patients joined while their infection was active and were tracked longitudinally afterward. Authors' data handling: Nucleated cell counts were estimated from reference gene primer amplification. Produced via immunoSEQ multiplex PCR; TCRdb's table is partial and in-frame only. V, J and clone size were drawn from that table, and D and trimming were deduced from the DNA. The table records about 120,000 clones, roughly 89% of them present only once. Sample: peripheral blood. The receptor's source is a woman aged 60 to 75 with COVID-19, enrolled during active disease.

CDR3 DNA: TGCGCCAGCGGACAGGGCAGCTCTGGAAACACCATATATTTT. Amino acids: CASGQGSSGNTIYF. The chain carries TRBV5-1 and TRBJ1-3; 8 positions match TRBD1. V shed 7 bases, J shed 0 bases, and the junction held 3 bases outside the gene matches. The CDR3 has 14 amino acids. Germline values: CDR1 SGHRS, CDR2 YFSETQ. The full variable domain, with the rest looked up from reference TRBV5-1 and TRBJ1-3, is KAGVTQTPRYLIKTRGQQVTLSCSPISGHRSVSWYQQTPGQGLQFLFEYFSETQRNKGNFPGRFSGRQFSNSRSEMNVSTLELGDSALYLCASGQGSSGNTIYFGEGSWLTVV.